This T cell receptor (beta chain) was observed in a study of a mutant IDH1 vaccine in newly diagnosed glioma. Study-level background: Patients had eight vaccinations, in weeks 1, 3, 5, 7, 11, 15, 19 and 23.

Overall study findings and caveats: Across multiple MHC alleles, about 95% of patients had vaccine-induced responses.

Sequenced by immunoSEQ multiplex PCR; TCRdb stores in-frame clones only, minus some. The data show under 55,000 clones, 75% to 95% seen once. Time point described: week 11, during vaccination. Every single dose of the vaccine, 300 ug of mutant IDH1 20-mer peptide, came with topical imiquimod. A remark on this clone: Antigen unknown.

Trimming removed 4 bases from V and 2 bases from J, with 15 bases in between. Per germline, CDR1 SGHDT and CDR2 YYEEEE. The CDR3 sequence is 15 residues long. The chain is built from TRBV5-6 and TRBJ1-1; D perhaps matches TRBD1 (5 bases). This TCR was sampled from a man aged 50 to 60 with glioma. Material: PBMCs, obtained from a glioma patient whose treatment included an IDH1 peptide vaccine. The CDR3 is CASSARRGGNTEAFF. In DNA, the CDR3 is TGTGCCAGCAGCGCCAGGCGGGGCGGTAACACTGAAGCTTTCTTT.